This is a list of T cell receptor beta chains from one sample in a study of shared clonotypes between healthy human individuals. Libraries were prepared by immunoSEQ multiplex PCR; TCRdb keeps only in-frame clonotypes and omits some of them. The table lists approximately 740,000 clones, around two thirds of them singletons. The specimen sequenced was memory CD4+ T cells sorted from blood. The receptors stem from a woman in her twenties or thirties in good health. The conserved cysteine and the conserved F or W are not part of the CDR3 here.

v_gene,j_gene,CDR3aa
TRBV10-3,TRBJ2-5,AISEGTSAETQY
TRBV25-1,TRBJ1-1,ASEEGEAF
TRBV11-3,TRBJ2-1,ASSFSNNNEQF
TRBV18,TRBJ2-2,ASSHGTRGGTGELF
TRBV29-1,TRBJ2-7,SVGGPKYEQY
TRBV4-1,TRBJ1-2,ASSSTRAGWGYT
TRBV7-6,TRBJ1-1,ASSYMGGMNTEAF
TRBV2,TRBJ2-7,ASSVDSGGEQY
TRBV7-3,TRBJ2-2,ASSSQGSGNTGELF
TRBV19,TRBJ2-7,ASSKGLPIYEQY
TRBV28,TRBJ1-5,ASRRQGRYNQPQH
TRBV5-1,TRBJ2-3,ASSLPTSAGGTDTQY
TRBV27,TRBJ2-2,ASSPQAGNTGELF
TRBV28,TRBJ1-5,ASSVTQNQPQH
TRBV28,TRBJ2-4,ASSHRYIQY